This T cell receptor (beta chain) was identified in a study of blood T cell repertoires in COVID-19. Across the whole study: The United States, Italy and Spain supplied acute and convalescent COVID-19 samples. Sources were T cells, B-cell-depleted T cells, or PBMCs; the material itself was cDNA or gDNA.

This clone appeared once. Clones were read by immunoSEQ multiplex PCR, and TCRdb kept only the in-frame ones, dropping some. The table has around 100,000 clones, around 88% seen once. This CDR3 contains 15 residues. Germline V CDR1 and CDR2: MNHEY, SVGAGI. The ends lost 2 bases at V and 4 bases at J; junction bases unmatched: 6. The sequence was collected from a human donor in a cohort sampled during active COVID-19. This chain links TRBV6-5 with TRBJ1-2; 8 bases align to TRBD1. The sample taken for sequencing was peripheral blood. CDR3 nucleotides: TGTGCCAGCAGTTACGGCGCCGGACAGGGCTATGGCTACACCTTC. It specifies CASSYGAGQGYGYTF.